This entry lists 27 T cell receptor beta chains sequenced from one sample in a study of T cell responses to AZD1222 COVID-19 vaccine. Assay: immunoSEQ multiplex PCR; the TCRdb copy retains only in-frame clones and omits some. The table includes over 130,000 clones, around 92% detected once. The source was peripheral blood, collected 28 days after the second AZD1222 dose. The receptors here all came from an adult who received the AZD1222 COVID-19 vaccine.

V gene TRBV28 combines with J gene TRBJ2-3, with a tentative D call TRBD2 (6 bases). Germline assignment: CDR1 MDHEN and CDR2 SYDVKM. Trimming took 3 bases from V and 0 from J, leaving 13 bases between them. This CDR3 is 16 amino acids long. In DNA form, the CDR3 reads TGTGCCAGCAGTTTCGGTAGCGGAGCTAGCACAGATACGCAGTATTTT. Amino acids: CASSFGSGASTDTQYF.

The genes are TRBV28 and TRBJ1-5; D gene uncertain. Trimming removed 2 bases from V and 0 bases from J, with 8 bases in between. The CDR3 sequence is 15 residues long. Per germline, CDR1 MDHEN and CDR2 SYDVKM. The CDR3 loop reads CASSLGWSSNQPQHF. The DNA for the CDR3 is TGTGCCAGCAGTTTAGGCTGGAGTAGCAATCAGCCCCAGCATTTT.

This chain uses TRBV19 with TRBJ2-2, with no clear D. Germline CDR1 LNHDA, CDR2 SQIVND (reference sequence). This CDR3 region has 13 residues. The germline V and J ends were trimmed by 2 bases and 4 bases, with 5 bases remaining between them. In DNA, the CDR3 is TGTGCCAGTAGTATATGGAGCACCGGGGAGCTGTTTTTT. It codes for CASSIWSTGELFF.

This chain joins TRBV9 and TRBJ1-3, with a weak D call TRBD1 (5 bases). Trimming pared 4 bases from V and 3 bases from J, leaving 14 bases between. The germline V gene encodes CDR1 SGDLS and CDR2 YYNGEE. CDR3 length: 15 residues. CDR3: CASSTGPGDGNTIYF. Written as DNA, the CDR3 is TGTGCCAGCAGCACCGGACCGGGGGATGGAAACACCATATATTTT. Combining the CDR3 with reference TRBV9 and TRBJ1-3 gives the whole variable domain DSGVTQTPKHLITATGQRVTLRCSPRSGDLSVYWYQQSLDQGLQFLIQYYNGEERAKGNILERFSAQQFPDLHSELNLSSLELGDSALYFCASSTGPGDGNTIYFGEGSWLTVV.

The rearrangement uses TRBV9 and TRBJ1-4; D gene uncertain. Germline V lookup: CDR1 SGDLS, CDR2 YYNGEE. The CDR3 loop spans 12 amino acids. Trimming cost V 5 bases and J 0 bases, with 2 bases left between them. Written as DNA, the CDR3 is TGTGCCAGCAGTTCAACTAATGAAAAACTGTTTTTT. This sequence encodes CASSSTNEKLFF.

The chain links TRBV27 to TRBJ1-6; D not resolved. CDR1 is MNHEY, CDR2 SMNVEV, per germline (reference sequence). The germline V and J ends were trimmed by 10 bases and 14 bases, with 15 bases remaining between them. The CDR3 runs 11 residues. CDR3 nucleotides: TGTGCCACCGTATTGGGGTTCACCCTCCACTTT. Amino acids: CATVLGFTLHF.

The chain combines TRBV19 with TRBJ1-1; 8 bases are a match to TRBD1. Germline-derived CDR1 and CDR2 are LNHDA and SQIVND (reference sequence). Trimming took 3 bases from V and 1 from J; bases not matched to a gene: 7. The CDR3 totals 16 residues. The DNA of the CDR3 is TGTGCCAGTAGTATTGGAGGGGACAGGCGGAACACTGAAGCTTTCTTT. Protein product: CASSIGGDRRNTEAFF.

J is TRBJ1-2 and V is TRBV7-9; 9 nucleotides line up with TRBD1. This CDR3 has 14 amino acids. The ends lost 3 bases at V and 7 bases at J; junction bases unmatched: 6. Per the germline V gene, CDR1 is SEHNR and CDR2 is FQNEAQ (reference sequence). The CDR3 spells CASSLEQGAGGYTF. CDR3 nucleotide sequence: TGTGCCAGCAGCTTGGAACAGGGGGCCGGTGGCTACACCTTC.

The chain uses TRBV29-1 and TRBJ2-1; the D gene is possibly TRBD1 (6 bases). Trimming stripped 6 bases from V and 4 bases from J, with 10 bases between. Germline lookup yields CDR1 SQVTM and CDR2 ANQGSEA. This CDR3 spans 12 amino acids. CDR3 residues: CSVDRSYNEQFF. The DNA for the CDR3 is TGCAGCGTCGACAGGAGTTACAATGAGCAGTTCTTC.

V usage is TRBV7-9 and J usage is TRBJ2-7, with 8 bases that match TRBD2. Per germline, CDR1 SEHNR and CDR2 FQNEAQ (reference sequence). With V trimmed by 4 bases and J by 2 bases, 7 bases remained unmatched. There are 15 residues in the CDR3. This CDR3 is CASSSGGTSTYEQYF. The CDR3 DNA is TGTGCCAGCAGCTCGGGAGGGACGTCCACCTACGAGCAGTACTTC. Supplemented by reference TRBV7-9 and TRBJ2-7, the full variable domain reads DTGVSQNPRHKITKRGQNVTFRCDPISEHNRLYWYRQTLGQGPEFLTYFQNEAQLEKSRLLSDRFSAERPKGSFSTLEIQRTEQGDSAMYLCASSSGGTSTYEQYFGPGTRLTVT.

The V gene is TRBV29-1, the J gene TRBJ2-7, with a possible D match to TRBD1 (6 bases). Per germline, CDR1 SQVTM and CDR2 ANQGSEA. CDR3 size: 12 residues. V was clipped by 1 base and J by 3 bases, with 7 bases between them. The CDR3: CSVEVTGYEQYF. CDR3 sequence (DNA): TGCAGCGTTGAAGTGACAGGCTACGAGCAGTACTTC.

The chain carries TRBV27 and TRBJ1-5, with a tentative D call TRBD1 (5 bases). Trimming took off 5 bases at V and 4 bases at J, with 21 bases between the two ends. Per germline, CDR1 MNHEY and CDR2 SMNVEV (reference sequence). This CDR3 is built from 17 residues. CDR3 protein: CASSLHLSGGPNQPQHF. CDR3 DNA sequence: TGTGCCAGCAGTCTCCACCTTTCGGGGGGACCTAATCAGCCCCAGCATTTT.

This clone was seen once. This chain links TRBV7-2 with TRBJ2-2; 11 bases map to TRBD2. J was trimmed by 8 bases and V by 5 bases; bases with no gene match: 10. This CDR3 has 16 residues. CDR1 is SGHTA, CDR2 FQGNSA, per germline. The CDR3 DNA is TGTGCCAGCAGCCTCCGTAGCGGGAGGGAGAGTGGGGAGCTGTTTTTT. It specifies CASSLRSGRESGELFF.

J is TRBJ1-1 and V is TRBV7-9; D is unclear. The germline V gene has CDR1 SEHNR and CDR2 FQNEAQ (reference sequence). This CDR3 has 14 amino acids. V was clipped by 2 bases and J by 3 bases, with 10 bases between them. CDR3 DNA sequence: TGTGCCAGCAGCTTAAAGGGAGTTGACACTGAAGCTTTCTTT. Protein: CASSLKGVDTEAFF.

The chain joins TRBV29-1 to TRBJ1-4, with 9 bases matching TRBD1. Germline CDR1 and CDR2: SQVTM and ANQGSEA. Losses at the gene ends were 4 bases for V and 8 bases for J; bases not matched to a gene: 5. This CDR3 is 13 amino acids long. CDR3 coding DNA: TGCAGCGTTGTACGTGACAGGGGGGAAAAACTGTTTTTT. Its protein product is CSVVRDRGEKLFF.

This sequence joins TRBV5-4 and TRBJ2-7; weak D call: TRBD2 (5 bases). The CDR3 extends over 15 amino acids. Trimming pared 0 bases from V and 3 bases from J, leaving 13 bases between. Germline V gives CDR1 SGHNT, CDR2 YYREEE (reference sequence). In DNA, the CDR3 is TGTGCCAGCAGCTTGGGGGTGGAGGTCGGCTACGAGCAGTACTTC. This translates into CASSLGVEVGYEQYF.

The CDR3 DNA is TGCGCCAGCAGCTTTAGGGGGCAGAACACTGAAGCTTTCTTT. This encodes CASSFRGQNTEAFF. The chain couples TRBV5-1 to TRBJ1-1, with TRBD1 matching 7 bases. The J segment lost 1 base and the V segment lost 2 bases, leaving 2 bases of the junction unmatched. The length of the CDR3 is 14 residues. CDR1 is SGHRS and CDR2 is YFSETQ in the germline V gene.

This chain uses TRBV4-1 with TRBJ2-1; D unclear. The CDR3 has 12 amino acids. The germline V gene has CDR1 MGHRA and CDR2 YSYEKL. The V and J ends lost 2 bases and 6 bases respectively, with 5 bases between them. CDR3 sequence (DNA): TGCGCCAGCAGCCAATCGGGCAATGAGCAGTTCTTC. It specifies CASSQSGNEQFF.

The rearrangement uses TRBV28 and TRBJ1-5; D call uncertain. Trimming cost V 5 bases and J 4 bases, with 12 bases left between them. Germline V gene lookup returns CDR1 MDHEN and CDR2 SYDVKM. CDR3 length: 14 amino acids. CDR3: CASSPPGRNQPQHF. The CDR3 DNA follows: TGTGCCAGCAGTCCCCCGGGCAGGAATCAGCCCCAGCATTTT.

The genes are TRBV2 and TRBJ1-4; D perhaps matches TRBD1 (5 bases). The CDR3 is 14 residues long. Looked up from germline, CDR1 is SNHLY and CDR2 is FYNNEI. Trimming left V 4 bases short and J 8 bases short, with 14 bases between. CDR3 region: CASSARQGREKLFF. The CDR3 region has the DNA TGTGCCAGCAGTGCGCGGCAGGGAAGAGAAAAACTGTTTTTT.

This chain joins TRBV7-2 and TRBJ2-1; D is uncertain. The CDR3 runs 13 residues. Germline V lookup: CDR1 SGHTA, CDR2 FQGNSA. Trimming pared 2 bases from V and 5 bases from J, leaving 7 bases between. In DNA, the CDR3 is TGTGCCAGCAGCTTATCTATGAACAATGAGCAGTTCTTC. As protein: CASSLSMNNEQFF.

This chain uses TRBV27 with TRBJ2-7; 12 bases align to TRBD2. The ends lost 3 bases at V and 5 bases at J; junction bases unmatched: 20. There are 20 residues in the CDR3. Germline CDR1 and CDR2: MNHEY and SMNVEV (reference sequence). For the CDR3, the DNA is TGTGCCAGCAGTTTTCCGACCCCCCGGGCTAGCGGGAGGGCCATAGACGAGCAGTACTTC. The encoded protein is CASSFPTPRASGRAIDEQYF.

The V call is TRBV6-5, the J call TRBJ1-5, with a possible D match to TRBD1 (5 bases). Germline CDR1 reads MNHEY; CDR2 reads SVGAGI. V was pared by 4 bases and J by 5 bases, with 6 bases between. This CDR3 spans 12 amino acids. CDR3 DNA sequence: TGTGCCAGCAGTTTGGGGGATCAGCCCCAGCATTTT. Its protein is CASSLGDQPQHF.

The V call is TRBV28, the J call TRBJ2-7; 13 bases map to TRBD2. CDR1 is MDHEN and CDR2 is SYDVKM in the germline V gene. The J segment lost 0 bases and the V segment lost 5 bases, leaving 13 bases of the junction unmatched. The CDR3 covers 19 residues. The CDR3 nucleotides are TGTGCCAGCAGTCCCTTGGTCGGGACTAGCGGGACTAGCTCCTACGAGCAGTACTTC. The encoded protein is CASSPLVGTSGTSSYEQYF.

DNA for the CDR3: TGTGCCAGTAAAACCGACAGTTATGGCTACACCTTC. Its translation: CASKTDSYGYTF. The chain is built from TRBV19 and TRBJ1-2, with D possibly TRBD1 on 5 matching bases. The CDR3 sequence is 12 residues long. Germline V gives CDR1 LNHDA, CDR2 SQIVND (reference sequence). V lost 7 bases and J lost 5, with 11 bases in between.

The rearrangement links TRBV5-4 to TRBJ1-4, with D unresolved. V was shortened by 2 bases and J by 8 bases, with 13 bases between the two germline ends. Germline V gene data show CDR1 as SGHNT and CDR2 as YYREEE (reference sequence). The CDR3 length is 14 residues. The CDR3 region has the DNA TGTGCCAGCAGCTTAAACTTAGATGGGGAAAAACTGTTTTTT. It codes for CASSLNLDGEKLFF.

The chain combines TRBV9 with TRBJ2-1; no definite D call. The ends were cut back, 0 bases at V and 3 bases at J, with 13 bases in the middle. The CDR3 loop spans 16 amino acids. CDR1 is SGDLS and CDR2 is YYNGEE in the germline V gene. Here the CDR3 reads CASSVAAQRDYNEQFF. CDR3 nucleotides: TGTGCCAGCAGCGTAGCAGCCCAGAGAGACTACAATGAGCAGTTCTTC.